The T cell receptor beta chain described here comes from a study of tumor-infiltrating lymphocytes in oesophageal squamous cell carcinoma. V lost 0 bases and J 2 bases, leaving 7 bases between the germline ends. The CDR3 is made up of 14 amino acids. Looked up from germline, CDR1 is ENHRY and CDR2 is SYGVKD. This clonotype was observed at least ten times. TCRdb independently ran MiXCR on the PCR reads; one entry per CDR3 protein. The table includes about 22,000 distinct CDR3 sequences, about a third detected once. Sequencing used esophageal tumor tissue. The sequence came from a female donor with esophageal squamous cell carcinoma. The rearrangement uses TRBV10-3 and TRBJ1-1; no reliable D call. CDR3 in DNA: TGTGCCATCAGTGAGTCTACAGATAACACTGAAGCTTTCTTT. Translated, it gives CAISESTDNTEAFF.